Presented here are 21 T cell receptor beta chains from one specimen sequenced in a study of blood T cell repertoires in COVID-19. Method: immunoSEQ multiplex PCR; TCRdb's copy keeps in-frame clones and lacks some. The sample yields about 110,000 clones, more than 65% seen once. The specimen sequenced was peripheral blood. Every receptor here comes from a woman of 80 years or more with active or convalescent COVID-19.

A note on this clone: Other DNA sequences of this sample code for an identical CDR3. The V call is TRBV28, the J call TRBJ1-2; D is undetermined. Germline CDR1 is MDHEN and CDR2 is SYDVKM. Trimming shortened V by 2 bases and J by 2 bases, and 6 bases separated the two germline ends. The CDR3 extends over 13 amino acids. Here the CDR3 DNA reads TGTGCCAGCAGTTTAGGGCAGAACTATGGCTACACCTTC. Translation: CASSLGQNYGYTF.

The rearrangement uses TRBV28 and TRBJ2-3, with D perhaps TRBD2 (6 bases). Between the trimmed V and J ends, which lost 3 bases and 2 bases, there was a span of 12 bases. Germline CDR1 reads MDHEN; CDR2 reads SYDVKM. This CDR3 contains 15 residues. CDR3 protein: CASSFGGKLTDTQYF. In DNA, the CDR3 is TGTGCCAGCAGTTTTGGAGGGAAGCTCACAGATACGCAGTATTTT.

The V and J genes are TRBV7-2 and TRBJ2-7; TRBD2 matches 11 bases. The J segment lost 2 bases and the V segment lost 8 bases, leaving 5 bases of the junction unmatched. Germline CDR1 and CDR2: SGHTA and FQGNSA. The CDR3 is 14 residues long. The CDR3 here is CASRTSGRTYEQYF. The CDR3 region has the DNA TGTGCCAGCCGAACTAGCGGGAGAACCTACGAGCAGTACTTC.

The chain couples TRBV5-1 to TRBJ2-5, with TRBD1 as a possible D gene (5 bases). The V end was cut by 0 bases, the J end by 2 bases, with 8 bases between. Germline lookup yields CDR1 SGHRS and CDR2 YFSETQ. The CDR3 loop spans 14 amino acids. The CDR3 DNA reads as TGCGCCAGCAGCTTGGGGACACGGCAAGAGACCCAGTACTTC. Translation gives CASSLGTRQETQYF.

The chain combines TRBV5-1 with TRBJ2-7; weak D call: TRBD1 (6 bases). Germline V gene lookup returns CDR1 SGHRS and CDR2 YFSETQ. The CDR3 sequence is 14 residues long. Trimming pared 2 bases from V and 6 bases from J, leaving 15 bases between. In DNA form, the CDR3 reads TGCGCCAGCAGCTTCGGACAGCCCCGTGGCGAGCAGTACTTC. It is translated as CASSFGQPRGEQYF. The entire variable domain, with the rest obtained from reference TRBV5-1 and TRBJ2-7, is as follows: KAGVTQTPRYLIKTRGQQVTLSCSPISGHRSVSWYQQTPGQGLQFLFEYFSETQRNKGNFPGRFSGRQFSNSRSEMNVSTLELGDSALYLCASSFGQPRGEQYFGPGTRLTVT.

The J gene is TRBJ1-2, the V gene TRBV4-1; D is possibly TRBD1 (5 bases). The CDR3 is 15 residues long. Germline CDR1 and CDR2: MGHRA and YSYEKL. Trimming stripped 0 bases from V and 0 bases from J, with 8 bases between. The CDR3 nucleotides are TGCGCCAGCAGCCAAGATCACAGGTCTAACTATGGCTACACCTTC. Protein sequence: CASSQDHRSNYGYTF.

This chain links TRBV6-6 with TRBJ2-7, with 8 bases matching TRBD1. Looked up from germline, CDR1 is MNHNY and CDR2 is SVGAGI (reference sequence). The CDR3 has 15 amino acids. V shed 5 bases and J 1 base; nucleotides not matched to a gene: 7. CDR3 DNA sequence: TGTGCCAGCAGTCTAGGACAGGGCTGGTCCTACGAGCAGTACTTC. Translated, it gives CASSLGQGWSYEQYF.

The chain couples TRBV5-1 to TRBJ1-1; 8 bases map to TRBD1. J gave up 1 base and V 0 bases, and 2 bases lay outside the gene matches. The CDR3 contains 15 residues. CDR1 is SGHRS, CDR2 YFSETQ, per germline. In DNA, the CDR3 is TGCGCCAGCAGCTTGGCAGGGGGCAGGAACACTGAAGCTTTCTTT. This encodes CASSLAGGRNTEAFF. The variable domain in full, with the rest retrieved from reference TRBV5-1 and TRBJ1-1, is KAGVTQTPRYLIKTRGQQVTLSCSPISGHRSVSWYQQTPGQGLQFLFEYFSETQRNKGNFPGRFSGRQFSNSRSEMNVSTLELGDSALYLCASSLAGGRNTEAFFGQGTRLTVV.

V gene TRBV3-1 (or the pseudogene TRBV3-2) combines with J gene TRBJ2-5, with D maybe TRBD2 (5 bases). Trimming pared 0 bases from V and 2 bases from J, leaving 10 bases between. The CDR3 is made up of 15 amino acids. The V gene's germline CDR1 is LGHDT and CDR2 YNNKEL (reference sequence). The chain's CDR3 is CASSQDVGGQETQYF. CDR3 sequence (DNA): TGTGCCAGCAGCCAAGATGTGGGCGGGCAAGAGACCCAGTACTTC.

The CDR3, as DNA: TGTGCCAGCAGTTTAGAACAGGGGATAGGAGAGACCCAGTACTTC. This encodes CASSLEQGIGETQYF. This sequence joins TRBV28 and TRBJ2-5; 7 bases line up with TRBD1. Germline V gene data show CDR1 as MDHEN and CDR2 as SYDVKM. CDR3 length equals 15 residues. V shed 2 bases and J 4 bases; nucleotides not matched to a gene: 7. Full variable domain (rest looked up from reference TRBV28 and TRBJ2-5): DVKVTQSSRYLVKRTGEKVFLECVQDMDHENMFWYRQDPGLGLRLIYFSYDVKMKEKGDIPEGYSVSREKKERFSLILESASTNQTSMYLCASSLEQGIGETQYFGPGTRLLVL.

V gene TRBV5-1 combines with J gene TRBJ2-2; D remains ambiguous. This CDR3 has 15 residues. In germline, CDR1 is SGHRS, CDR2 YFSETQ. V lost 1 base and J lost 2, with 9 bases in between. This CDR3 is CASSLPTPNTGELFF. The CDR3 bases are TGCGCCAGCAGCTTGCCCACACCAAACACCGGGGAGCTGTTTTTT.

The J gene is TRBJ1-2, the V gene TRBV28; tentatively, D is TRBD1 (6 bases). Trimming took off 5 bases at V and 5 bases at J, with 18 bases between the two ends. The CDR3 is 15 amino acids. The germline CDR1 and CDR2 sequences are MDHEN and SYDVKM. DNA of the CDR3: TGTGCCAGCAGTCTACAGGGCGGGGGACGTTATGGCTACACCTTC. Translating gives CASSLQGGGRYGYTF.

This CDR3 is CASSQGVTDQETQYF. The CDR3 DNA sequence: TGTGCCAGCAGCCAAGGGGTAACAGACCAAGAGACCCAGTACTTC. The V call is TRBV4-2, the J call TRBJ2-5; unclear D gene. V lost 1 base and J lost 0, with 9 bases in between. In germline, CDR1 is LGHNA, CDR2 YNFKEQ. The CDR3 has 15 residues.

The genes are TRBV5-1 and TRBJ1-4; 10 bases line up with TRBD1. Trimming removed 2 bases from V and 4 bases from J; junction bases left unmatched: 5. The CDR3 runs 16 residues. Germline-derived CDR1 and CDR2 are SGHRS and YFSETQ. The CDR3 coding sequence is TGCGCCAGCAGCTTTGACAGGGGGCGAGGTAATGAAAAACTGTTTTTT. This translates into CASSFDRGRGNEKLFF.

V and J are TRBV5-1 and TRBJ2-5, with TRBD2 identical over 10 bases. The J segment lost 3 bases and the V segment lost 0 bases, leaving 8 bases of the junction unmatched. CDR3 length: 17 residues. Germline V gives CDR1 SGHRS, CDR2 YFSETQ. DNA of the CDR3: TGCGCCAGCAGCTTGGAATTTCTAGCGGGAGTCGAAGAGACCCAGTACTTC. It yields the protein CASSLEFLAGVEETQYF. The variable domain in full, completed from reference TRBV5-1 and TRBJ2-5, reads KAGVTQTPRYLIKTRGQQVTLSCSPISGHRSVSWYQQTPGQGLQFLFEYFSETQRNKGNFPGRFSGRQFSNSRSEMNVSTLELGDSALYLCASSLEFLAGVEETQYFGPGTRLLVL.

J is TRBJ2-7 and V is TRBV5-8, with 7 bases that match TRBD2. J lost 3 bases, V lost 4 bases, and 4 bases had no gene match. The CDR3 contains 13 residues. In germline, CDR1 is SGHTS, CDR2 YDEGEE. The CDR3 nucleotides read TGTGCCAGCAGCCGGCCTAGCGGCTACGAGCAGTACTTC. Translated, it gives CASSRPSGYEQYF.

The chain is built from TRBV7-3 and TRBJ2-3, with D perhaps matching TRBD2 (5 bases). Trimming removed 4 bases from V and 1 base from J, with 12 bases in between. Germline V gene sequence: CDR1 SGHTA, CDR2 FQGTGA. CDR3 length: 15 amino acids. CDR3 DNA sequence: TGTGCCAGCAGCTCATATCGGCGGGGCACAGATACGCAGTATTTT. It yields the protein CASSSYRRGTDTQYF.

The chain has TRBV28 and TRBJ2-7; D perhaps matches TRBD1 (5 bases). V dropped 7 bases and J dropped 3 bases, with 22 bases sitting between them. The CDR3 sequence is 16 residues long. Germline CDR1 is MDHEN and CDR2 is SYDVKM. The CDR3 here is CASTGRRGSSIYEQYF. Here the CDR3 DNA reads TGTGCCAGCACCGGACGAAGGGGATCGTCAATCTACGAGCAGTACTTC.

This sequence joins TRBV4-1 and TRBJ1-1, with D unresolved. Germline CDR1 reads MGHRA; CDR2 reads YSYEKL. Between the trimmed V and J ends, which lost 2 bases and 4 bases, there was a span of 14 bases. The CDR3 consists of 15 residues. The CDR3 region has the DNA TGCGCCAGCAGCCAAACGTTCCGGGATGGCACTGAAGCTTTCTTT. It is translated as CASSQTFRDGTEAFF.

Details on this clone: In the same sample, other DNA sequences code for this CDR3. The chain employs TRBV18 and TRBJ2-3; 8 bases fit TRBD1. This CDR3 comprises 14 residues. V was clipped by 1 base and J by 3 bases; unmatched bases: 0. The germline CDR1 and CDR2 sequences are KGHSH and LQKENI. CDR3 sequence (DNA): TGTGCCAGCTCACCACGACAGGGGACAGATACGCAGTATTTT. Amino acid sequence: CASSPRQGTDTQYF.

The rearrangement uses TRBV10-3 and TRBJ2-3; 7 nucleotides match TRBD1. V trimming: 3 bases; J trimming: 0 bases; junction bases outside the gene matches: 3. The CDR3 has 15 residues. Germline values: CDR1 ENHRY, CDR2 SYGVKD. The CDR3 nucleotides read TGTGCCATCAGTGACAGGGGACAGAGCACAGATACGCAGTATTTT. Translating it yields CAISDRGQSTDTQYF.